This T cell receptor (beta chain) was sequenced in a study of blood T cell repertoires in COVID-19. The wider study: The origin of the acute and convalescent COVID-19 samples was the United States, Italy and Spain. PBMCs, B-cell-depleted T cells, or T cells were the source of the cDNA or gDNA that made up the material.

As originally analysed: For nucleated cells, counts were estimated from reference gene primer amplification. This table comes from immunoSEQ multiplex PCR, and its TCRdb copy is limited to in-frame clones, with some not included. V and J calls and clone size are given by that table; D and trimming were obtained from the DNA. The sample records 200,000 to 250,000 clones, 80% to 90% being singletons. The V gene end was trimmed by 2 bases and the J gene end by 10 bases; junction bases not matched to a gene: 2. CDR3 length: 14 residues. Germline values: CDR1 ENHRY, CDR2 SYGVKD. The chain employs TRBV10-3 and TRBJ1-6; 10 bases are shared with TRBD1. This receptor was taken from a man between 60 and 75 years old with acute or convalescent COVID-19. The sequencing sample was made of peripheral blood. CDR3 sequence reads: CAISERDRGSPLHF. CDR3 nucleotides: TGTGCCATCAGTGAGCGGGACAGGGGATCACCCCTCCACTTT.